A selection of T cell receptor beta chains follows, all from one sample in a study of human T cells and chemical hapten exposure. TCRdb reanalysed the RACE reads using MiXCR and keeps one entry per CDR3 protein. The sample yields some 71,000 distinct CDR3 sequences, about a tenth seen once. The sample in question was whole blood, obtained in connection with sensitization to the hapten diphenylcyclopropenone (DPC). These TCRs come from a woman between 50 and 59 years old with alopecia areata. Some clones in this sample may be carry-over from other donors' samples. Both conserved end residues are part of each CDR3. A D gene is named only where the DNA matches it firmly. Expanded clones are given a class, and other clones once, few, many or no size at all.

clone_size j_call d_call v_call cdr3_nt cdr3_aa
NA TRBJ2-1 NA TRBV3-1 TGTGCCAGCAGCCATCATAGGGCTAATGAGCAGTTCTTC CASSHHRANEQFF
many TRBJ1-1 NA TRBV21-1 TGTGCCAGCATGGACAGGGAAGAGGGCACTGAAGCTTTCTTT CASMDREEGTEAFF
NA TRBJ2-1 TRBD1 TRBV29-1 TGCAGCGCCGGGACAGGGCATCATGAGCAGTTCTTC CSAGTGHHEQFF
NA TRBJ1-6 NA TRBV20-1 TGCAGTGCGGGGAGGGTGGGATATTCACCCCTCCACTTT CSAGRVGYSPLHF
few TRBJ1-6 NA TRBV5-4 TGTGCCAGCAGAATGGGGTCAGAACTTGGGAATTCACCCCTCCACTTT CASRMGSELGNSPLHF
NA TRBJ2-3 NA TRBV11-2 TGTGCCAGCAGCCCGCAGGGTGTTGTAGATACGCAGTATTTT CASSPQGVVDTQYF
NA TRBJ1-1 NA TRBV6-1 TGTGCCAGCAGTGAACTGCGCCGGATGAACACTGAAGCTTTCTTT CASSELRRMNTEAFF
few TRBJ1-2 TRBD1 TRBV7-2 TGTGCCAGCAGCCTTGGGACAGGCTATGGCTACACCTTC CASSLGTGYGYTF
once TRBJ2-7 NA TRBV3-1 TGTGCCAGCAGCCAAGTCGGCGTGACCTACGAGCAGTACTTC CASSQVGVTYEQYF
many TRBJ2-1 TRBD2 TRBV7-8 TGTGCCAGCAGCCCTGTTGCGGGAGCCTACAATGAGCAGTTCTTC CASSPVAGAYNEQFF
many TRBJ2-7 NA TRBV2 TGTGCCAGCCGCCCTGACAGACAGAGCTCCTACGAGCAGTACTTC CASRPDRQSSYEQYF
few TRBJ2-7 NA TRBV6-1 TGTGCCGGCGGCGCCCTTGGCGAGCAGTACTTC CAGGALGEQYF
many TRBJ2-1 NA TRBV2 TGTGCCAGCAGTGAGGAACAGAGCTCCTACAATGAGCAGTTCTTC CASSEEQSSYNEQFF
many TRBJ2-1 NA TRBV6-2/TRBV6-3 TGTGCCTCTTCATTCCGGGGACTCCCAATCTATGAGCAGTTCTTC CASSFRGLPIYEQFF
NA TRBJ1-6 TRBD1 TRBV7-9 TGTGCCAGCAGCTTATGGGACAGGGAAAATTCACCCCTCCACTTT CASSLWDRENSPLHF
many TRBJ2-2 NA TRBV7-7 TGTGCCAGCAGCCCGATGGGCGGGGAGCTGTTTTTT CASSPMGGELFF
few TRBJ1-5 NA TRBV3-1 TGTGCCAGCAGCTCCGGACAGCTTAGCAATCAGCCCCAGCATTTT CASSSGQLSNQPQHF
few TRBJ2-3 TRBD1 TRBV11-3 TGTGCCAGCAGCCTGGGACAGGGCGCAGATACGCAGTATTTT CASSLGQGADTQYF
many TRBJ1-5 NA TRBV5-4 TGTGCCAGCAGTTTAGATAGCAATCAGCCCCAGCATTTT CASSLDSNQPQHF
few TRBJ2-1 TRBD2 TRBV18 TGTGCCAGCTCACCTAGCGGGAGCTACAATGAGCAGTTCTTC CASSPSGSYNEQFF
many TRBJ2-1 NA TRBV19 TGTGCCAGTAGTATTCAAGGGGTCTACAATGAGCAGTTCTTC CASSIQGVYNEQFF
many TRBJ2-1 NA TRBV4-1 TGCGCCAGCAGCCTACTCGGTACCTACAATGAGCAGTTCTTC CASSLLGTYNEQFF
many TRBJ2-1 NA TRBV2 TGTGCCAGCACCCCATACAATGAGCAGTTCTTC CASTPYNEQFF
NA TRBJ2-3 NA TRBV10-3 TGTGCCATCAGTGAGTCAATGAGTTCTGATACGCAGTATTTT CAISESMSSDTQYF
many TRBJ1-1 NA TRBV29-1 TGCAGCGTTGAGGTTAGGAGGCAAGCTTTCTTT CSVEVRRQAFF
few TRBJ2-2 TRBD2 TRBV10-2 TGCGCCAGCATTTTAGACCCGGGGACTAGCGGGAGCGGACCGAACACCGGGGAGCTGTTTTTT CASILDPGTSGSGPNTGELFF
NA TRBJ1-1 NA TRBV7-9 TGTGCCAGCAGCCGATCCGGGACCCCTGAAGCTTTCTTT CASSRSGTPEAFF
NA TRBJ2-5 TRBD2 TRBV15 TGTGCCACCAGCAGGCAGAGTAGCGGGAGAGAGACCCAGTACTTC CATSRQSSGRETQYF
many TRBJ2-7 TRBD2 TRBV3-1 TGTGCCAGCAGCCAAACGGGAGGGCCCTACGAGCAGTACTTC CASSQTGGPYEQYF
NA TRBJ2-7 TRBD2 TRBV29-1 TGCAGCGTTGCAGCGGGAGGGGCCTACGAGCAGTACTTC CSVAAGGAYEQYF
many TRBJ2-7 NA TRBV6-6 TGTGCCAGCAGTTACCTAGACGAGCAGTACTTC CASSYLDEQYF
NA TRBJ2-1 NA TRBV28 TGTGCCAGCAGTTTATTTCAGGGAATCAATGAGCAGTTCTTC CASSLFQGINEQFF
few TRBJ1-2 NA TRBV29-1 TGCAGCGTTGGGGTCGGAATGGACTATGGCTACACCTTC CSVGVGMDYGYTF
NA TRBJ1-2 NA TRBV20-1 TGCAGTGCTAGAATCAACCGAGTTAACTATGGCTACACCTTC CSARINRVNYGYTF
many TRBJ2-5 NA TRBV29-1 TGCAGCGTTTCCCCCGGGACGGATCAAGAGACCCAGTACTTC CSVSPGTDQETQYF
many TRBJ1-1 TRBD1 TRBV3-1 TGTGCCAGCAGCCAGTCTGACAGGGGCGCTTTCTTT CASSQSDRGAFF
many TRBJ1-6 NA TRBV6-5 TGTGCCAGCAGACCCTTCATTTTCGATACACCCCTCCACTTT CASRPFIFDTPLHF
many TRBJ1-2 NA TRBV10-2 TGCGCCAGCAGTGAAACGGAAGGGGACTATGGCTACACCTTC CASSETEGDYGYTF
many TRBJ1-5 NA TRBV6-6 TGTGCCAGCAGTCCAAGCTCCAGGGCTACTAGCAATCAGCCCCAGCATTTT CASSPSSRATSNQPQHF
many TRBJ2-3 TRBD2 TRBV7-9 TGTGCCAGCAGCATAGCGGGAGGGGGAGATACGCAGTATTTT CASSIAGGGDTQYF
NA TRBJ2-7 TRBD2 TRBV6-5 TGTGCCAGCAGTTACTTCGAATGGACTAGGGGCTACGAGCAGTACTTC CASSYFEWTRGYEQYF
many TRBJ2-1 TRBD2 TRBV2 TGTGCCAGCACTCAGCGGGAGGGCTACAATGAGCAGTTCTTC CASTQREGYNEQFF
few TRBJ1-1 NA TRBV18 TGTGCCAGCTCACCTAGAACGGACAGGAACACTGAAGCTTTCTTT CASSPRTDRNTEAFF